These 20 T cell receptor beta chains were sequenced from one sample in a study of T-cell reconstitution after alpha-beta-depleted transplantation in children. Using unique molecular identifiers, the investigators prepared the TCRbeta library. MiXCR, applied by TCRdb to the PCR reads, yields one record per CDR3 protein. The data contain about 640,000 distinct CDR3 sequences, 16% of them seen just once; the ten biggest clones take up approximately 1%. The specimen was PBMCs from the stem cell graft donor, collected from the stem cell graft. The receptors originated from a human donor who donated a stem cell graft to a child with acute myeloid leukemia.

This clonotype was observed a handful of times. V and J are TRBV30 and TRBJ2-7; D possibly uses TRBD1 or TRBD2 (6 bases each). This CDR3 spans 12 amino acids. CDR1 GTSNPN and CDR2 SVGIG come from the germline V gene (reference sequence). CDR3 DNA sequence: TGTGCTTACCGGAGGGGGGCCTACGAGCAGTACTTC. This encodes CAYRRGAYEQYF. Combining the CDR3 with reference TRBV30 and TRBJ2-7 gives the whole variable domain SQTIHQWPATLVQPVGSPLSLECTVEGTSNPNLYWYRQAAGRGLQLLFYSVGIGQISSEVPQNLSASRPQDRQFILSSKKLLLSDSGFYLCAYRRGAYEQYFGPGTRLTVT.

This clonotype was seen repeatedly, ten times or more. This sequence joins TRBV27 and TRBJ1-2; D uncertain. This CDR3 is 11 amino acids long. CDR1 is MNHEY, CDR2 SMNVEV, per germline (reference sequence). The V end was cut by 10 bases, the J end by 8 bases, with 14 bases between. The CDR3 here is CATSGDWGYTF. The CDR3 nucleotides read TGTGCCACGTCCGGGGATTGGGGCTACACCTTC.

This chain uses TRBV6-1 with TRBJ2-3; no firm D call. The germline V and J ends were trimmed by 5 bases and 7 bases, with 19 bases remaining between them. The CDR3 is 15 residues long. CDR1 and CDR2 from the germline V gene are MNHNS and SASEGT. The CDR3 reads CASSPPRYSTNTQYF. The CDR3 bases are TGTGCCAGCAGTCCACCCCGATACTCGACCAATACGCAGTATTTT.

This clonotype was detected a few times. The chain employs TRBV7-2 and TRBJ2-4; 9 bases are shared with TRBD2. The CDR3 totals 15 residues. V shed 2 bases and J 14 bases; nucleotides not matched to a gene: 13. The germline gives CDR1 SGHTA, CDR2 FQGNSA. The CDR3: CASSLSPPSTSGKYF. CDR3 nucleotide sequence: TGTGCCAGCAGCTTATCGCCCCCCTCGACTAGCGGAAAGTACTTC.

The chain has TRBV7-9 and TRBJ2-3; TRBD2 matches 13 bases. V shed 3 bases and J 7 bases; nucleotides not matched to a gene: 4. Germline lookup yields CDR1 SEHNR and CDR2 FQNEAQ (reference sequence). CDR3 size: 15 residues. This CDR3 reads CASSLTSGGSHTQYF. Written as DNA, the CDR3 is TGTGCCAGCAGCTTGACTAGCGGGGGGTCCCATACGCAGTATTTT.

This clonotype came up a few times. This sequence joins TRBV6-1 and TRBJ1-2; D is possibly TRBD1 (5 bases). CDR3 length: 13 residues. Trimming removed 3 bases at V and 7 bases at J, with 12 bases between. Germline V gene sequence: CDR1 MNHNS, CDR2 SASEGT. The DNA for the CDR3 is TGTGCCAGCAGTGACCAGGCGAGGGGTGGCTACACCTTC. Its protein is CASSDQARGGYTF.

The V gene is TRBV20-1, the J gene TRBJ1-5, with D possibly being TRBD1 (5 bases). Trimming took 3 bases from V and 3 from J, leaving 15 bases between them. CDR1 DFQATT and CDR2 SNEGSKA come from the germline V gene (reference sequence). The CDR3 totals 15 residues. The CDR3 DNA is TGCAGTGCTAGGGACCCCGGGACGGACAATCAGCCCCAGCATTTT. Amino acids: CSARDPGTDNQPQHF.

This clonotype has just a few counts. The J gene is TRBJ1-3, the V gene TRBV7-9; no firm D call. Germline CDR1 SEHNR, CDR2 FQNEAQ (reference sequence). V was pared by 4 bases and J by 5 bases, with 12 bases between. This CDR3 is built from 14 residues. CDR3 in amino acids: CASSSVHGRNTIYF. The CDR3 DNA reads TGTGCCAGCAGCTCGGTCCACGGCCGAAACACCATATATTTT.

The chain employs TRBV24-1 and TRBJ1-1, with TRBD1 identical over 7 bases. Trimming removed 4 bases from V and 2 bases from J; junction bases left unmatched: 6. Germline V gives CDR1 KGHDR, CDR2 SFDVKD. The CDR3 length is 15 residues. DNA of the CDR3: TGTGCCACCAGTGACTCGACAGGGATTAACACTGAAGCTTTCTTT. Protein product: CATSDSTGINTEAFF.

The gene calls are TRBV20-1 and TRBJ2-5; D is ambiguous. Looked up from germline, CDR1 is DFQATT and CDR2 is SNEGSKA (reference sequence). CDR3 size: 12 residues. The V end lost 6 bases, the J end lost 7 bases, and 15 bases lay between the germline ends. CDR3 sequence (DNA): TGCAGTGCCCTCCGGGCGCCCCGGACCCAGTACTTC. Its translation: CSALRAPRTQYF.

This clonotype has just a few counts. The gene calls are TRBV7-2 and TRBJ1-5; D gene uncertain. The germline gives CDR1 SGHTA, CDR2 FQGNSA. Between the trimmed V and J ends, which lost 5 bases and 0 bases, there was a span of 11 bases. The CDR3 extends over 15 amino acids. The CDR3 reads CASSPRAYSNQPQHF. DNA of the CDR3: TGTGCCAGCAGCCCGAGGGCGTATAGCAATCAGCCCCAGCATTTT.

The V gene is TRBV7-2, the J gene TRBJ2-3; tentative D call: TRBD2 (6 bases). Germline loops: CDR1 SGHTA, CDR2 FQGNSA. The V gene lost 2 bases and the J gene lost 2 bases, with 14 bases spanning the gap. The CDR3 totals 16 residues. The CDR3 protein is CASSLYSAGNTDTQYF. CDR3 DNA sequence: TGTGCCAGCAGCTTATATTCGGCGGGGAACACAGATACGCAGTATTTT.

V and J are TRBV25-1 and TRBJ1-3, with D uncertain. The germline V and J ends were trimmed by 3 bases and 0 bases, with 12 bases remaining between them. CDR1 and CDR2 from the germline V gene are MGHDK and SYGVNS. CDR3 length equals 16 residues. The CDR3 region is CASSEGLSSSGNTIYF. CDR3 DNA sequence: TGTGCCAGCAGTGAGGGTCTCAGCAGCTCTGGAAACACCATATATTTT.

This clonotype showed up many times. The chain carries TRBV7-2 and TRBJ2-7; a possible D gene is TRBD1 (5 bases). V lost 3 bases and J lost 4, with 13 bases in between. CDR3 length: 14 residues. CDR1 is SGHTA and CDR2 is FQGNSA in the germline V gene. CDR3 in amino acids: CASSFFTDRYEQYF. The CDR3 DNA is TGTGCCAGCAGCTTCTTTACTGACAGATACGAGCAGTACTTC.

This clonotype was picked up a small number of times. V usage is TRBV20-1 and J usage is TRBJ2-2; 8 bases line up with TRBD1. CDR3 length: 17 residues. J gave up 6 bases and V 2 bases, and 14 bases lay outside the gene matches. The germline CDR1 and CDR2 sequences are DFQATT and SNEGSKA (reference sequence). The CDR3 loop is CSARKGASRGQAGELFF. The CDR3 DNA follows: TGCAGTGCTAGAAAGGGGGCTAGCAGGGGGCAGGCCGGGGAGCTGTTTTTT.

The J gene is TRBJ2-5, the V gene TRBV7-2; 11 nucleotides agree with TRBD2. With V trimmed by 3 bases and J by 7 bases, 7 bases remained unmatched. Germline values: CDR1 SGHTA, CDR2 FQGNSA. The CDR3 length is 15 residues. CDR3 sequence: CASSLGLAAKGTQYF. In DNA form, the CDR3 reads TGTGCCAGCAGCTTGGGACTAGCGGCCAAGGGGACCCAGTACTTC.

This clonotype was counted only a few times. DNA of the CDR3: TGTGCCAGCAGCTTAGCTCTAGCGGGGAGGATTGAGCAGTTCTTC. This translates into CASSLALAGRIEQFF. This chain uses TRBV7-6 with TRBJ2-1, with 9 bases lining up with TRBD2. This CDR3 spans 15 amino acids. Germline V gene sequence: CDR1 SGHVS, CDR2 FNYEAQ. J gave up 9 bases and V 0 bases, and 6 bases lay outside the gene matches.

CDR3 sequence reads: CASSSARGQVNEQYF. DNA for the CDR3: TGTGCCAGCAGCTCCGCAAGGGGACAGGTTAACGAGCAGTACTTC. The chain links TRBV11-1 to TRBJ2-7; the match to TRBD1 covers 8 bases. CDR1 is SGHAT and CDR2 is FQDESV in the germline V gene (reference sequence). The CDR3 length is 15 residues. V trimming: 4 bases; J trimming: 5 bases; junction bases outside the gene matches: 10.

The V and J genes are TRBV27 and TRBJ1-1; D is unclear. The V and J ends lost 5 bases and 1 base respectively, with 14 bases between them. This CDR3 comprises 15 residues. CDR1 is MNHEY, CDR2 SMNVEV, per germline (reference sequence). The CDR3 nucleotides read TGTGCCAGCAGTCTCCACCCGGCAGGGAACACTGAAGCTTTCTTT. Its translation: CASSLHPAGNTEAFF.

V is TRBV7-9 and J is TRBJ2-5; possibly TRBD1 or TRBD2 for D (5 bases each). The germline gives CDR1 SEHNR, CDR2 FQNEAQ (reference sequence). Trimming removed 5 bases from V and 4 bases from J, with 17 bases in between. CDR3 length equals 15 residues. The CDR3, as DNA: TGTGCCAGCAGCCTTCGCGAGGGGCCGGGAGAGACCCAGTACTTC. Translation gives CASSLREGPGETQYF.